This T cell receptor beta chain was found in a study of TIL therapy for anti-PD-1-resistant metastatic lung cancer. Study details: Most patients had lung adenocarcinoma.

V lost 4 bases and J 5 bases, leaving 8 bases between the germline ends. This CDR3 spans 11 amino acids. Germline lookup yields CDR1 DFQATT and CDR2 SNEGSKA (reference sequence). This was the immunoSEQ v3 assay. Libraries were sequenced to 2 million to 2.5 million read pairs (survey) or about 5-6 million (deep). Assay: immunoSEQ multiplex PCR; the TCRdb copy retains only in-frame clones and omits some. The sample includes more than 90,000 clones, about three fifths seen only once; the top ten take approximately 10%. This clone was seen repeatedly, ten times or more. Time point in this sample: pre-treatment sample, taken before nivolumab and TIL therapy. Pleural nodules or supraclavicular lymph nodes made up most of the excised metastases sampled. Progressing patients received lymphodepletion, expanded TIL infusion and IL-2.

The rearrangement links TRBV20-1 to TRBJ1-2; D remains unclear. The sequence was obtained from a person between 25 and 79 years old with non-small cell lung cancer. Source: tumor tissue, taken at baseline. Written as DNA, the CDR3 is TGCAGTGCTACAATTGGGTATGGCTACACCTTC. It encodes CSATIGYGYTF.